The rows below give T cell receptor beta chains drawn from one sample of a study of Graves' ophthalmopathy and Graves' hyperthyroidism. From the multiplex PCR reads, TCRdb called clonotypes with MiXCR, one entry per CDR3 protein. There are a few hundred thousand distinct CDR3 sequences in the sample; 15% occur only once, and roughly 7% lies in the top ten. Sample: peripheral blood. These receptors were taken from a woman under 30 with stable Graves' hyperthyroidism. Each CDR3 is given with its conserved first and last residue. A D gene is named only where the DNA matches it firmly. Only part of the rows carry a size: once, few, many, or a class if the clone is expanded.

16,.,TRBJ2-5,many,TRBV6-1,CASSEAFRGAGETQYF,TGTGCCAGCAGTGAAGCGTTCAGGGGGGCGGGAGAGACCCAGTACTTC
16,TRBD1,TRBJ1-2,many,TRBV12-3/TRBV12-4,CASSLRVGQGDYGYTF,TGTGCCAGCAGTTTAAGGGTGGGACAGGGGGACTATGGCTACACCTTC
15,TRBD2,TRBJ2-7,.,TRBV20-1,CSARGAAGESYEQYF,TGCAGTGCTAGAGGTGCAGCGGGGGAATCCTACGAGCAGTACTTC
14,.,TRBJ1-1,once,TRBV12-3/TRBV12-4,CASRDGPVNTEAFF,TGTGCCAGCAGAGACGGACCTGTGAACACTGAAGCTTTCTTT
15,TRBD1,TRBJ1-2,.,TRBV12-3/TRBV12-4,CASRDWTGANYGYTF,TGTGCCAGCAGGGACTGGACAGGTGCGAACTATGGCTACACCTTC
16,TRBD1,TRBJ2-7,.,TRBV10-1,CASSGRRTGRPYEQYF,TGCGCCAGCAGTGGGAGGAGGACAGGGAGACCCTACGAGCAGTACTTC
14,.,TRBJ1-1,many,TRBV11-3,CASSRGGAWAEAFF,TGTGCCAGCAGCCGCGGGGGGGCCTGGGCTGAAGCTTTCTTT
15,.,TRBJ1-2,few,TRBV19,CASSISVRADYGYTF,TGTGCCAGTAGTATAAGCGTCCGGGCGGACTATGGCTACACCTTC
18,TRBD1,TRBJ2-7,many,TRBV12-5,CASGLAKPLDRSSYEQYF,TGTGCTAGTGGTTTGGCCAAACCACTGGACAGGAGCTCCTACGAGCAGTACTTC
18,.,TRBJ2-2,many,TRBV11-1,CASSPRRVLSQGPGELFF,TGTGCCAGCAGCCCTCGCCGGGTCCTATCCCAGGGACCCGGGGAGCTGTTTTTT
17,.,TRBJ1-6,many,TRBV6-5,CASSYKSIGVWNSPLHF,TGTGCCAGCAGTTACAAATCCATAGGGGTATGGAATTCACCCCTCCACTTT
11,.,TRBJ2-2,.,TRBV5-5,CASSFGWELFF,TGTGCCAGCAGCTTTGGGTGGGAGCTGTTTTTT
14,.,TRBJ2-7,many,TRBV6-1,CASSVSLPSYEQYF,TGTGCCAGCAGTGTAAGCCTCCCCTCCTACGAGCAGTACTTC
15,TRBD2,TRBJ2-5,many,TRBV12-3/TRBV12-4,CASSPGTSGVETQYF,TGTGCCAGCAGCCCCGGGACTAGCGGGGTGGAGACCCAGTACTTC
15,TRBD1,TRBJ1-2,many,TRBV11-2,CASSPMTGLNYGYTF,TGTGCCAGCAGTCCGATGACAGGGCTTAACTATGGCTACACCTTC
12,.,TRBJ1-6,.,TRBV9,CASSGGDPPLHF,TGTGCCAGCAGTGGGGGGGACCCACCCCTCCACTTT
16,TRBD1,TRBJ1-6,many,TRBV19,CAREYHPGTGNSPLHF,TGTGCCAGGGAGTACCACCCCGGGACAGGGAATTCACCCCTCCACTTT
13,.,TRBJ1-2,many,TRBV24-1,CATSEYREGGYTF,TGTGCCACCAGTGAATACAGGGAAGGTGGCTACACCTTC
16,.,TRBJ1-1,many,TRBV6-2/TRBV6-3,CASSYLLAGVGTEAFF,TGTGCCAGCAGTTACCTCCTCGCAGGGGTTGGCACTGAAGCTTTCTTT
14,TRBD1,TRBJ1-2,many,TRBV5-1,CASSFGDRAHGYTF,TGCGCCAGCAGCTTTGGGGACAGGGCTCATGGCTACACCTTC
15,TRBD2,TRBJ2-5,.,TRBV15,CATSIYRGVQETQYF,TGTGCCACCAGCATATACCGGGGGGTCCAAGAGACCCAGTACTTC
14,.,TRBJ2-7,.,TRBV7-2,CASSLVGRFYEQYF,TGTGCCAGCAGCTTAGTTGGACGTTTCTACGAGCAGTACTTC
14,.,TRBJ1-2,many,TRBV27,CATGGGRGNYGYTF,TGTGCCACCGGTGGTGGCAGGGGTAACTATGGCTACACCTTC
18,.,TRBJ2-2,many,TRBV7-3,CASSLTPGTLSHTGELFF,TGTGCCAGCAGCCTGACGCCCGGGACCCTATCGCACACCGGGGAGCTGTTTTTT
13,.,TRBJ2-2,.,TRBV7-3,CASSRSGPGELFF,TGTGCCAGCAGCCGATCAGGGCCCGGGGAGCTGTTTTTT
14,TRBD1,TRBJ2-5,many,TRBV6-5,CASSRGIGQETQYF,TGTGCCAGCAGCAGGGGGATTGGGCAAGAGACCCAGTACTTC
16,TRBD1,TRBJ2-5,many,TRBV5-1,CASSSTGGKGKETQYF,TGCGCCAGCAGCTCGACAGGGGGCAAGGGAAAAGAGACCCAGTACTTC
14,.,TRBJ2-5,many,TRBV7-2,CASSLLGGQETQYF,TGTGCCAGCAGCTTACTCGGGGGACAAGAGACCCAGTACTTC
14,TRBD1,TRBJ1-3,many,TRBV19,CASTNRGLGNTIYF,TGTGCCAGTACCAACAGGGGGCTTGGAAACACCATATATTTT
11,.,TRBJ1-1,.,TRBV10-3,CAISECQQPIF,TGTGCCATCAGTGAGTGCCAGCAGCCAATTTTT
15,TRBD1,TRBJ1-1,few,TRBV3-1,CASSQAGQGNTEAFF,TGTGCCAGCAGCCAAGCTGGACAGGGGAACACTGAAGCTTTCTTT
15,.,TRBJ2-5,.,TRBV12-3/TRBV12-4,CASSPRAAVGETQYF,TGTGCCAGCAGCCCCCGGGCAGCGGTGGGAGAGACCCAGTACTTC
14,TRBD2,TRBJ2-7,many,TRBV20-1,CSARDTSGGYEQYF,TGCAGTGCTAGAGATACTAGCGGGGGATACGAGCAGTACTTC
11,TRBD1,TRBJ1-1,many,TRBV29-1,CSGYRGTEAFF,TGCAGCGGCTACAGGGGTACTGAAGCTTTCTTT
13,TRBD1,TRBJ2-7,many,TRBV7-2,CASSIDREGEQYF,TGTGCCAGCAGCATAGACAGGGAAGGGGAGCAGTACTTC
14,TRBD1,TRBJ1-1,.,TRBV6-1,CASRDAGQGAEAFF,TGTGCCAGCAGGGACGCGGGACAGGGGGCTGAAGCTTTCTTT
14,TRBD1,TRBJ1-1,many,TRBV5-1,CASSPGTGGTEAFF,TGTGCCAGCAGTCCGGGGACAGGTGGGACTGAAGCTTTCTTT
13,.,TRBJ1-1,many,TRBV7-9,CASSLLVVGEAFF,TGTGCCAGCAGCTTATTGGTGGTGGGTGAAGCTTTCTTT
16,TRBD2,TRBJ2-7,.,TRBV13,CASSLGSGGRSYEQYF,TGTGCCAGCAGCTTAGGATCGGGGGGAAGATCCTACGAGCAGTACTTC
13,.,TRBJ1-5,many,TRBV3-1,CASSQFRDQPQHF,TGTGCCAGCAGCCAATTCAGGGATCAGCCCCAGCATTTT
15,.,TRBJ1-2,many,TRBV4-1,CASSQGNRPPYGYTF,TGCGCCAGCAGCCAAGGGAACAGGCCCCCTTATGGCTACACCTTC